This T cell receptor (beta chain) was retrieved from a study of post-analysis software for immune sequencing data. The wider study: As for disease course, relapsing-remitting, secondary progressive and progressive-relapsing multiple sclerosis were all included.

Every TCR beta cDNA library bore unique molecular identifiers. Each batch of about 1 to 11 million T cells produced 500,000 to 600,000 cDNA molecules. Via MiXCR, TCRdb re-called the PCR reads, giving one row per CDR3 protein. The sample holds hundreds of thousands of distinct CDR3 sequences, around 44% seen once. There are a few counts of this clonotype. Its antigen is not known. Points from the study as a whole: When compared against controls, multiple sclerosis patients showed significantly lower normalized Chao1 diversity. Samples from one preparation batch, clustered by F measure, grouped strongly together. Higher frequency in patients than in controls was seen for roughly 5 TRBV segments, with TRBV5-6, TRBV5-1 and TRBV20-1 among them.

In germline, CDR1 is KGHDR, CDR2 SFDVKD. The CDR3 totals 16 residues. The ends were cut back, 3 bases at V and 0 bases at J, with 12 bases in the middle. The TCR originated in a girl aged 5-17 years with multiple sclerosis. The sequencing sample was made of blood. V usage is TRBV24-1 and J usage is TRBJ2-3, with a weak D call TRBD2 (6 bases). Here the CDR3 reads CATSDTAGSSTDTQYF. For the CDR3, the DNA is TGTGCCACCAGTGATACCGCGGGGTCGAGCACAGATACGCAGTATTTT.